The 26 T cell receptor beta chains below come from one sample, sequenced in a study of blood T cell repertoires in COVID-19. The table came from immunoSEQ multiplex PCR; TCRdb's copy has only in-frame clones and leaves some out. The sample records some 240,000 clones, about 82% being singletons. Specimen: peripheral blood. Receptors were obtained from a woman between 65 and 79 years old with COVID-19, enrolled during active disease.

The chain recombines TRBV28 with TRBJ1-5, with D maybe TRBD1 (6 bases). The CDR3 has 15 residues. V shed 6 bases and J shed 8 bases, with 20 bases lying between them. Germline CDR1 is MDHEN and CDR2 is SYDVKM. This CDR3 is CASSQQTGYFEPQHF. The CDR3 coding sequence is TGTGCCAGCAGCCAACAAACAGGGTATTTTGAGCCCCAGCATTTT.

This clone was seen a few times. This chain links TRBV7-9 with TRBJ2-7, with 7 nucleotides matching TRBD2. The CDR3 length is 15 residues. V lost 2 bases, J lost 0 bases, and 4 bases stayed unmatched. Germline CDR1 SEHNR, CDR2 FQNEAQ (reference sequence). The CDR3 DNA sequence: TGTGCCAGCAGCTTATCGCGGGGGTCCTCCTACGAGCAGTACTTC. Translation: CASSLSRGSSYEQYF.

This clone appeared a few times. The rearrangement uses TRBV30 and TRBJ1-6; D remains unclear. CDR3 length equals 16 residues. Germline V gene lookup returns CDR1 GTSNPN and CDR2 SVGIG (reference sequence). V lost 1 base and J 1 base, leaving 11 bases between the germline ends. CDR3 coding DNA: TGTGCCTGGAGTGGACCGGGAGGGTCCTATAATTCACCCCTCCACTTT. Amino acid sequence: CAWSGPGGSYNSPLHF. The whole variable domain, remainder taken from reference TRBV30 and TRBJ1-6, is SQTIHQWPATLVQPVGSPLSLECTVEGTSNPNLYWYRQAAGRGLQLLFYSVGIGQISSEVPQNLSASRPQDRQFILSSKKLLLSDSGFYLCAWSGPGGSYNSPLHFGNGTRLTVT.

The chain links TRBV7-8 to TRBJ1-1, with a tentative D call TRBD1 (5 bases). CDR1 and CDR2 from the germline V gene are SGHVS and FQNEAQ. Trimming removed 1 base at V and 7 bases at J, with 10 bases between. The CDR3 runs to 13 residues. CDR3 loop: CASSLEGLGEAFF. DNA for the CDR3: TGTGCCAGCAGCTTAGAGGGACTAGGTGAAGCTTTCTTT.

The J gene is TRBJ1-2, the V gene TRBV19, with 9 nucleotides matching TRBD1. Trimming cost V 4 bases and J 7 bases; bases outside gene matches: 13. The CDR3 spans 16 residues. The germline gives CDR1 LNHDA, CDR2 SQIVND (reference sequence). DNA of the CDR3: TGTGCCAGTAGTACTTTACAGGGGGCGCGAGAGGGTGGCTACACCTTC. The encoded protein is CASSTLQGAREGGYTF.

The V and J genes are TRBV4-1 and TRBJ1-5, with D perhaps TRBD1 (5 bases). The CDR3 extends over 15 amino acids. Germline V gives CDR1 MGHRA, CDR2 YSYEKL. V was shortened by 0 bases and J by 6 bases, with 12 bases between the two germline ends. In DNA, the CDR3 is TGCGCCAGCAGCCAAGATTGGGCGGGGGGTCAGCCCCAGCATTTT. Amino acid sequence: CASSQDWAGGQPQHF.

The chain employs TRBV2 and TRBJ1-6, with D possibly TRBD1 on 6 matching bases. The CDR3 has 14 residues. Germline V gene sequence: CDR1 SNHLY, CDR2 FYNNEI. V dropped 4 bases and J dropped 6 bases, with 10 bases sitting between them. The CDR3 bases are TGTGCCAGCAGTGTCGGGACATTTAATTCACCCCTCCACTTT. The encoded protein is CASSVGTFNSPLHF.

This clone was picked up one time. The chain couples TRBV6-5 to TRBJ1-3; a possible D gene is TRBD1 (5 bases). The V and J ends lost 6 bases and 2 bases respectively, with 14 bases between them. This CDR3 region has 15 residues. Germline CDR1 MNHEY, CDR2 SVGAGI. The CDR3 DNA sequence: TGTGCCAGCAGCCCGCAGGGTCAGGCTGGAAACACCATATATTTT. As protein: CASSPQGQAGNTIYF.

The chain joins TRBV11-2 to TRBJ1-4; 7 bases fit TRBD1. The CDR3 totals 14 residues. CDR1 and CDR2 from the germline V gene are SGHAT and FQNNGV. V lost 5 bases and J lost 8; bases outside the gene matches: 8. The CDR3 DNA reads TGTGCCAGCAGCCGCGGACAGGTCCAAGAAAAACTGTTTTTT. This translates into CASSRGQVQEKLFF. Full variable domain (missing parts from reference TRBV11-2 and TRBJ1-4): EAGVAQSPRYKIIEKRQSVAFWCNPISGHATLYWYQQILGQGPKLLIQFQNNGVVDDSQLPKDRFSAERLKGVDSTLKIQPAKLEDSAVYLCASSRGQVQEKLFFGSGTQLSVL.

The genes are TRBV4-3 and TRBJ2-1; a possible D gene is TRBD1 (5 bases). The CDR3 has 15 residues. V lost 0 bases, J lost 10 bases, and 16 bases lay in between. From germline, CDR1 is LGHNA and CDR2 YSLEER. The CDR3 DNA is TGCGCCAGCAGCCAAGATGGTCAGGGTTTGCGAGAGCAGTTCTTC. It yields the protein CASSQDGQGLREQFF.

The genes are TRBV11-2 and TRBJ1-2; weak D call: TRBD1 (5 bases). This CDR3 is built from 13 residues. Looked up from germline, CDR1 is SGHAT and CDR2 is FQNNGV. Trimming stripped 0 bases from V and 4 bases from J, with 6 bases between. CDR3 residues: CASSLDRAYGYTF. The CDR3 DNA follows: TGTGCCAGCAGCTTAGACAGGGCCTATGGCTACACCTTC.

The V call is TRBV19, the J call TRBJ2-7, with 7 bases identical to TRBD2. The germline V gene encodes CDR1 LNHDA and CDR2 SQIVND (reference sequence). J gave up 3 bases and V 6 bases, and 8 bases lay outside the gene matches. The CDR3 loop spans 14 amino acids. CDR3 protein: CASSPAGVGYEQYF. CDR3 bases: TGTGCCAGTAGCCCCGCGGGGGTCGGCTACGAGCAGTACTTC.

The rearrangement links TRBV28 to TRBJ2-2; 7 bases are shared with TRBD1. CDR3 length equals 15 residues. With 7 bases clipped from V and 3 bases from J, the junction kept 8 bases outside the gene matches. Germline CDR1 and CDR2: MDHEN and SYDVKM. CDR3 region: CASMEDRSHTGELFF. The CDR3 nucleotides are TGTGCCAGCATGGAGGACAGGTCCCACACCGGGGAGCTGTTTTTT.

The CDR3 here is CASSIASGTDYEQYF. CDR3 in DNA: TGTGCCAGCAGCATTGCTTCCGGGACAGACTACGAGCAGTACTTC. The chain joins TRBV7-2 to TRBJ2-7; TRBD1 aligns across 7 bases. The CDR3 totals 15 residues. V lost 5 bases, J lost 3 bases, and 10 bases stayed unmatched. CDR1 and CDR2 from the germline V gene are SGHTA and FQGNSA.

The gene calls are TRBV18 and TRBJ1-6; TRBD1 agrees at 7 bases. Germline values: CDR1 KGHSH, CDR2 LQKENI. There are 15 residues in the CDR3. Trimming removed 3 bases from V and 6 bases from J; junction bases left unmatched: 5. The CDR3 DNA is TGTGCCAGCTCACCTCCGGGACAGAGTAATTCACCCCTCCACTTT. Amino acid sequence: CASSPPGQSNSPLHF.

J is TRBJ1-4 and V is TRBV19, with 7 bases aligning to TRBD1. Germline V gene lookup returns CDR1 LNHDA and CDR2 SQIVND (reference sequence). The CDR3 has 14 amino acids. Trimming cost V 4 bases and J 6 bases; bases outside gene matches: 5. The CDR3 coding sequence is TGTGCCAGTAGTACGGGACAGCCCCATGAAAAACTGTTTTTT. Translating gives CASSTGQPHEKLFF. The full variable domain, in which reference TRBV19 and TRBJ1-4 provide the parts outside the CDR3, is DGGITQSPKYLFRKEGQNVTLSCEQNLNHDAMYWYRQDPGQGLRLIYYSQIVNDFQKGDIAEGYSVSREKKESFPLTVTSAQKNPTAFYLCASSTGQPHEKLFFGSGTQLSVL.

The rearrangement uses TRBV3-1 (or the pseudogene TRBV3-2) and TRBJ1-1; D is possibly TRBD1 (5 bases). The germline V gene encodes CDR1 LGHDT and CDR2 YNNKEL (reference sequence). V lost 4 bases and J lost 5, with 14 bases in between. This CDR3 is built from 14 residues. CDR3 DNA sequence: TGTGCCAGCAGCCCCTTGGAGGGGAGGACTGAAGCTTTCTTT. Residues: CASSPLEGRTEAFF.

The rearrangement links TRBV4-1 to TRBJ2-3, with a possible D match to TRBD1 (5 bases). V was trimmed by 0 bases and J by 4 bases, leaving 17 bases between them. The CDR3 contains 17 residues. Per germline, CDR1 MGHRA and CDR2 YSYEKL. CDR3 nucleotides: TGCGCCAGCAGCCAAGACTCCCAGGGAAGGCTTCCAGATACGCAGTATTTT. This translates into CASSQDSQGRLPDTQYF.

V usage is TRBV2 and J usage is TRBJ1-2; D ambiguous. V lost 5 bases, J lost 3 bases, and 10 bases lay in between. The CDR3 runs to 13 residues. The germline V gene has CDR1 SNHLY and CDR2 FYNNEI. The CDR3 spells CASSPMRDYGYTF. CDR3 coding DNA: TGTGCCAGCAGTCCAATGCGGGACTATGGCTACACCTTC.

The genes are TRBV6-6 and TRBJ2-7; TRBD1 aligns across 7 bases. Germline V gene data show CDR1 as MNHNY and CDR2 as SVGAGI (reference sequence). V shed 4 bases and J 1 base; nucleotides not matched to a gene: 10. The CDR3 is made up of 16 amino acids. This CDR3 reads CASSSLGQVLSYEQYF. The DNA for the CDR3 is TGTGCCAGCAGTTCCCTTGGACAGGTGCTATCCTACGAGCAGTACTTC.

The chain couples TRBV27 to TRBJ2-2; D gene unclear. This CDR3 is 14 amino acids long. V was clipped by 4 bases and J by 8 bases, with 14 bases between them. CDR1 and CDR2 from the germline V gene are MNHEY and SMNVEV (reference sequence). The CDR3 region is CASSYGQYGGELFF. The CDR3 DNA follows: TGTGCCAGCAGTTATGGGCAATATGGTGGGGAGCTGTTTTTT.

The J gene is TRBJ2-1, the V gene TRBV4-1; D unclear. The germline V gene has CDR1 MGHRA and CDR2 YSYEKL. Between the trimmed V and J ends, which lost 0 bases and 9 bases, there was a span of 9 bases. CDR3 length equals 13 residues. CDR3 DNA sequence: TGCGCCAGCAGCCAAGATCCTAGTAGTGAGCAGTTCTTC. It specifies CASSQDPSSEQFF.

There are a few counts of this clone. CDR3 nucleotides: TGCAGTGCTAGTCCCCAGGGAGGGGGGAACACTGAAGCTTTCTTT. Amino acids: CSASPQGGGNTEAFF. The V gene is TRBV20-1, the J gene TRBJ1-1; D possibly corresponds to TRBD1 (6 bases). CDR1 is DFQATT and CDR2 is SNEGSKA in the germline V gene (reference sequence). The V end lost 3 bases, the J end lost 1 base, and 15 bases lay between the germline ends. This CDR3 is built from 15 residues.

J is TRBJ1-1 and V is TRBV6-5; D gene uncertain. The V gene's germline CDR1 is MNHEY and CDR2 SVGAGI. Trimming pared 4 bases from V and 1 base from J, leaving 13 bases between. This CDR3 has 15 amino acids. The CDR3 sequence is CASSSPGPTNTEAFF. As DNA, the CDR3 is TGTGCCAGCAGTTCTCCGGGTCCCACGAACACTGAAGCTTTCTTT.

V gene TRBV7-9 combines with J gene TRBJ1-2; no reliable D call. Germline-derived CDR1 and CDR2 are SEHNR and FQNEAQ (reference sequence). CDR3 length: 15 residues. V was trimmed by 5 bases and J by 4 bases, leaving 17 bases between them. The CDR3 region is CASSPQTGVGYGYTF. In nucleotides, the CDR3 is TGTGCCAGCAGCCCCCAGACCGGGGTGGGCTATGGCTACACCTTC.

The chain employs TRBV4-1 and TRBJ2-2; 12 nucleotides match TRBD2. The CDR3 has 16 residues. The germline V gene encodes CDR1 MGHRA and CDR2 YSYEKL. Losses at the gene ends were 4 bases for V and 7 bases for J; bases not matched to a gene: 7. The CDR3 sequence: CASSPGLAGWVGELFF. The CDR3 DNA reads TGCGCCAGCAGCCCCGGACTAGCGGGGTGGGTCGGGGAGCTGTTTTTT.